This entry features one T cell receptor beta chain sequence. Its antigen remains unidentified. The germline V gene encodes CDR1 SEHNR and CDR2 FQNEAQ (reference sequence). CDR3 length equals 14 residues. V was pared by 2 bases and J by 8 bases, with 13 bases between. The sample comes from a study of cytomegalovirus exposure and HLA in healthy donors. Study-wide points: Reportedly, HLA-A and HLA-B alleles of most subjects were accurately predicted from TCR beta.

PCR involved 60 Vbeta and 13 Jbeta primers. Clones were sequenced by immunoSEQ multiplex PCR, and TCRdb holds only the in-frame ones, with some missing. The sample includes 120,000 or so clones, roughly 14% of them seen just once. The gene calls are TRBV7-9 and TRBJ2-1; no clear D gene. This clonotype originated in a woman between 18 and 29 years old in good health and CMV-seronegative. The specimen sequenced was PBMCs. CDR3 loop: CASSLIARSDEQFF. CDR3 sequence (DNA): TGTGCCAGCAGCTTAATCGCTAGAAGCGATGAGCAGTTCTTC.